This T cell receptor (beta chain) appears in the sequencing data of a study of vaccination and CD4 T cells after COVID-19. The overall study: Nasal swab PCR had shown SARS-CoV-2 positivity in the convalescent patients (roughly nine mild cases, one severe case). Samples were taken after vaccination, a median of roughly 65 days after dose two, with a range of 14 to 241.

TCRdb reanalysed the PCR reads using MiXCR and keeps one entry per CDR3 protein. This table has 20,000 to 25,000 distinct CDR3 sequences, 50% to 70% appearing once. Germline V gives CDR1 DFQATT, CDR2 SNEGSKA (reference sequence). The V end was cut by 5 bases, the J end by 3 bases, with 11 bases between. This CDR3 has 14 amino acids. Turning to this clonotype: Its specificity is not known.

Study-level points and caveats: Median about 86% of reactive clones detected in convalescent patients emerged only post-vaccination.

This rearrangement joins TRBV20-1 to TRBJ1-6; D is undetermined. This TCR came from a human donor who had recovered from COVID-19. The specimen was CD4+ T cells from blood, collected before SARS-CoV-2 vaccination. The CDR3 coding sequence is TGCAGTGCTTGGACGGGGAACTATAATTCACCCCTCCACTTT. Protein sequence: CSAWTGNYNSPLHF.